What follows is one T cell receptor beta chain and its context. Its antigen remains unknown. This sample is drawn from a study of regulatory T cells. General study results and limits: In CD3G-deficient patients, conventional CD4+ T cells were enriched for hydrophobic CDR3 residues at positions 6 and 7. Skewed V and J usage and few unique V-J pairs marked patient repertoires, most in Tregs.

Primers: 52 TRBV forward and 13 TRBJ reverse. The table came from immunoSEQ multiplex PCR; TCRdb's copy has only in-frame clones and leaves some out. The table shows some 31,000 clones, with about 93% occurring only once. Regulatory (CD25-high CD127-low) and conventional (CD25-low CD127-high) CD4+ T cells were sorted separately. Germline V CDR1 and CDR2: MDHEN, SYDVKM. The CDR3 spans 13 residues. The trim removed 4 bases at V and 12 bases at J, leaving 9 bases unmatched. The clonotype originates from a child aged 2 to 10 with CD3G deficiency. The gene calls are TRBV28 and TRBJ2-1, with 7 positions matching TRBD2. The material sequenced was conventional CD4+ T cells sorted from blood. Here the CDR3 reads CASSSTGGRGQFF. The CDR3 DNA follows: TGTGCCAGCAGTTCCACGGGGGGTAGGGGGCAGTTCTTC.